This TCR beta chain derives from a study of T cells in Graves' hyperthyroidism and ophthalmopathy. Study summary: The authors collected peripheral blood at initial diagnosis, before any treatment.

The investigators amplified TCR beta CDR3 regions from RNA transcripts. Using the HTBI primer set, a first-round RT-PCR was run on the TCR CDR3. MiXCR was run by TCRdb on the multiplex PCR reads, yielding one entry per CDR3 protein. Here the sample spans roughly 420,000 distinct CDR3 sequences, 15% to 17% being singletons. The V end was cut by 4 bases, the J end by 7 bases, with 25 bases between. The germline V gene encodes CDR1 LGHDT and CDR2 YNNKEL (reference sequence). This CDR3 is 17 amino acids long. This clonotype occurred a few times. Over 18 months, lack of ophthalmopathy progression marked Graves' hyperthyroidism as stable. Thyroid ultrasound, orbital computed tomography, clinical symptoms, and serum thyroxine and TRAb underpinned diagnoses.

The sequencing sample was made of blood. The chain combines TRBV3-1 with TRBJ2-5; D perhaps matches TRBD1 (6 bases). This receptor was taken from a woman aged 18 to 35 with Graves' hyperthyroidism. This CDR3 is CASSLPSRGILVGTQYF. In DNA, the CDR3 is TGTGCCAGCAGCCTCCCCTCGAGGGGGATCTTAGTCGGGACCCAGTACTTC.